This T cell receptor beta chain appears in the sequencing data of a study of cytomegalovirus exposure and HLA in healthy donors. General study results and limits: Rarity marked most TCR sequences, yet some public TCRs occurred in many donors.

V lost 4 bases and J lost 0; bases outside the gene matches: 7. The CDR3 has 17 residues. The V gene's germline CDR1 is SGHVS and CDR2 FQNEAQ. Regarding this clone: Its antigen is not known.

The repertoire was sequenced with immunoSEQ multiplex PCR; TCRdb's copy has only in-frame clones and lacks some. The sample gives about 130,000 clones, 89% of which show up once; around 1.1% is in the top ten. This chain joins TRBV7-8 and TRBJ1-5; TRBD1 agrees at 9 bases. The sample was PBMCs. The sequence was obtained from a woman between 18 and 29 years old in good health and CMV-seronegative. This CDR3 reads CASSSSGTGNSNQPQHF. Written as DNA, the CDR3 is TGTGCCAGCAGCTCCTCCGGGACAGGGAATAGCAATCAGCCCCAGCATTTT. Looking up the rest from reference TRBV7-8 and TRBJ1-5 gives the full variable domain: GAGVSQSPRYKVAKRGQDVALRCDPISGHVSLFWYQQALGQGPEFLTYFQNEAQLDKSGLPSDRFFAERPEGSVSTLKIQRTQQEDSAVYLCASSSSGTGNSNQPQHFGDGTRLSIL.